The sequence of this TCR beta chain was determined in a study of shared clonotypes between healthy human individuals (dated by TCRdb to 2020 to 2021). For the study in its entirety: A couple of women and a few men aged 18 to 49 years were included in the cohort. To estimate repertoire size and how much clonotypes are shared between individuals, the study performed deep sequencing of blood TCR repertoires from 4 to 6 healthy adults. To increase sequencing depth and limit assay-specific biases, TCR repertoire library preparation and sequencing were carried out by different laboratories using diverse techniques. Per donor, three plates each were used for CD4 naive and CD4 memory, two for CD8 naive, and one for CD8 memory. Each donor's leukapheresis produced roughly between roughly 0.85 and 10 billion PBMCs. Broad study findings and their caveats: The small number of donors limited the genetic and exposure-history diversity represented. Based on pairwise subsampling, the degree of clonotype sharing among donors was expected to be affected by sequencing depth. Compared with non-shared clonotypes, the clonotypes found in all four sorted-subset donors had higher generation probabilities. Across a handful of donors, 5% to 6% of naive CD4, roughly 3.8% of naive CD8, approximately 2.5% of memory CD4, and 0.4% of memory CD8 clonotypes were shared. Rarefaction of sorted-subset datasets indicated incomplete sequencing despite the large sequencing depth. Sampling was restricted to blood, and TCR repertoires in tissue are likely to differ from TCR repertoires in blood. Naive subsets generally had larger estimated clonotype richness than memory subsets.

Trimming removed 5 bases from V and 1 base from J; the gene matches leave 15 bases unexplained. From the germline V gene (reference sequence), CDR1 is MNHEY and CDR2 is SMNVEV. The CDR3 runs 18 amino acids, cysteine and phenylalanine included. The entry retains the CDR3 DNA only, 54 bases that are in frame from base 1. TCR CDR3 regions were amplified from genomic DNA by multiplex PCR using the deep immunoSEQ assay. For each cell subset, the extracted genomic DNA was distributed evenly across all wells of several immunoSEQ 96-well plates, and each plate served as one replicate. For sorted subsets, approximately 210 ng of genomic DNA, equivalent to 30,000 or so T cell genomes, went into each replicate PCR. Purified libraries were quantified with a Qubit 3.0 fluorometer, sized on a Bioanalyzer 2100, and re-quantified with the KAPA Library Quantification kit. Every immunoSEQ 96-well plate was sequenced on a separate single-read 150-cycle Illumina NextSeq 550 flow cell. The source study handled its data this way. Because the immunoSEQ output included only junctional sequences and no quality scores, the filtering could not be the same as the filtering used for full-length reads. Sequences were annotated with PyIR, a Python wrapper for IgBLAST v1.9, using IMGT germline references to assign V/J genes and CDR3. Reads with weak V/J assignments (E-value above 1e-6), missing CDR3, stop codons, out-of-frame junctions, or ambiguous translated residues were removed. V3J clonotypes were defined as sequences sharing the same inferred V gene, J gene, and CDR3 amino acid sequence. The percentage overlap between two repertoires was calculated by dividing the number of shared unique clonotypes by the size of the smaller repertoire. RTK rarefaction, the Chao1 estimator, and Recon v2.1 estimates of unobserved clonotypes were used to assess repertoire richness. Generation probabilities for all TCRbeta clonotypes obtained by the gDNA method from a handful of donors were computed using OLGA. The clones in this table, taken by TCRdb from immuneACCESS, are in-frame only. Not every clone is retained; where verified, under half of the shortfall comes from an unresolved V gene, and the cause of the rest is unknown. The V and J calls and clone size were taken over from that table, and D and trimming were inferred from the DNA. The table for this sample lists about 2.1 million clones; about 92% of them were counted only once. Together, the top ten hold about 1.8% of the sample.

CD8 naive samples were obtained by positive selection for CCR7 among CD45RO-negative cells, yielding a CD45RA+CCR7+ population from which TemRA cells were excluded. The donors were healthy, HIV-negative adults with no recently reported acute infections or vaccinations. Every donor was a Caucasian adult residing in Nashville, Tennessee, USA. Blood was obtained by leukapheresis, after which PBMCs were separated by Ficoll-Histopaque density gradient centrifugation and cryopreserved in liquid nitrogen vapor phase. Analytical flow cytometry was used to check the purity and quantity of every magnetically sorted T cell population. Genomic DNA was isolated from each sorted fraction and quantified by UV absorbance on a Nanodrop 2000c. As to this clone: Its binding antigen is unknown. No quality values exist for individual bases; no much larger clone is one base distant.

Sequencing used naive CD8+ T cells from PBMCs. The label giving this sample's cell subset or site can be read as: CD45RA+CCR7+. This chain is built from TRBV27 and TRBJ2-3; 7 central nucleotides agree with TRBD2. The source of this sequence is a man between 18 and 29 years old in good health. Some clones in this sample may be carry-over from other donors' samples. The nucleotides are TGTGCCAGCAGTCCGGTAACGTTACAGGCGGGAGGCACAGATACGCAGTATTTT. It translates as CASSPVTLQAGGTDTQYF.